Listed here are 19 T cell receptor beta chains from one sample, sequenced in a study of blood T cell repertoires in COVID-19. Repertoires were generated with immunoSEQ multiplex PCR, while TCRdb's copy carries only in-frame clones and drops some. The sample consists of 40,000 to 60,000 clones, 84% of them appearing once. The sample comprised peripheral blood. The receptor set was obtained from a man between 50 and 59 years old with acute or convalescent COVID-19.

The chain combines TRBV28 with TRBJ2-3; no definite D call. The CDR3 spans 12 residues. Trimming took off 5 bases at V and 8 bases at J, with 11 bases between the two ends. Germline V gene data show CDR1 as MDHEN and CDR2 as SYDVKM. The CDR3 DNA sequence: TGTGCCAGCAGTCCCGGGTTAATTACGCAGTATTTT. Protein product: CASSPGLITQYF.

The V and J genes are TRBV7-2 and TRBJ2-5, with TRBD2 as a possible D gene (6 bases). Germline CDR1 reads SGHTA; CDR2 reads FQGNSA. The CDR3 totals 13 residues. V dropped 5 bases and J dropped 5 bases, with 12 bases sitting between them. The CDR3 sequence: CASSRGSPETQYF. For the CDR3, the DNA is TGTGCCAGCAGCCGGGGGAGCCCGGAGACCCAGTACTTC.

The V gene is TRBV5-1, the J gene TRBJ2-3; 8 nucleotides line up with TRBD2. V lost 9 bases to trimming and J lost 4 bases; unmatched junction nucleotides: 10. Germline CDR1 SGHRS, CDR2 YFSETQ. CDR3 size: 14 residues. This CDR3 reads CATQRGGGADTQYF. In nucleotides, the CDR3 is TGCGCCACCCAACGGGGGGGCGGGGCAGATACGCAGTATTTT.

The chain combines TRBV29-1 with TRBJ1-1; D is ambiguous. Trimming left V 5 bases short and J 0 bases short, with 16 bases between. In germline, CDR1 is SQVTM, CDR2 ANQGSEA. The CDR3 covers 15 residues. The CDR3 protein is CSVLGGVRVNTEAFF. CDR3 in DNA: TGCAGCGTTTTGGGCGGGGTTCGGGTGAACACTGAAGCTTTCTTT. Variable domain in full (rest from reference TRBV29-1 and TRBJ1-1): SAVISQKPSRDICQRGTSLTIQCQVDSQVTMMFWYRQQPGQSLTLIATANQGSEATYESGFVIDKFPISRPNLTFSTLTVSNMSPEDSSIYLCSVLGGVRVNTEAFFGQGTRLTVV.

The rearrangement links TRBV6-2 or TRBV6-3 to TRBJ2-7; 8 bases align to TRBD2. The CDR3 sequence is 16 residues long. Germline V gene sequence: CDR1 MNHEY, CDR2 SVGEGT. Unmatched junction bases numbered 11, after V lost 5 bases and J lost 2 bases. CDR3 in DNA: TGTGCCAGCAGTCCGCGCCCGGGAGGGGGACCCTACGAGCAGTACTTC. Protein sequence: CASSPRPGGGPYEQYF.

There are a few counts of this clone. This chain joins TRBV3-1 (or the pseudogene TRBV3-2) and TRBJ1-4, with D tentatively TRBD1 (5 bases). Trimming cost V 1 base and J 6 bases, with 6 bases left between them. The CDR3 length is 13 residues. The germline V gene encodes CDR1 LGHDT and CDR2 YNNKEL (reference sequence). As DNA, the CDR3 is TGTGCCAGCAGCCAAGCAGGGTATGAAAAACTGTTTTTT. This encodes CASSQAGYEKLFF.

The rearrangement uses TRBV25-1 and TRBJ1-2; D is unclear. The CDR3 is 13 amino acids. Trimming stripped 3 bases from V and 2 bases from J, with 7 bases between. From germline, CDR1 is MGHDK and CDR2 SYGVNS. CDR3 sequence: CASSDIMNYGYTF. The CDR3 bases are TGTGCCAGCAGTGACATCATGAACTATGGCTACACCTTC.

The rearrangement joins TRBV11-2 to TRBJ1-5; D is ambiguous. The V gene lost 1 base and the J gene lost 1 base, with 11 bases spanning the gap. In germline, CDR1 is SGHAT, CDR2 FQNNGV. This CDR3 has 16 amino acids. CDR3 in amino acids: CASSLGASISNQPQHF. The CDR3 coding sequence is TGTGCCAGCAGCTTAGGGGCGTCAATAAGCAATCAGCCCCAGCATTTT.

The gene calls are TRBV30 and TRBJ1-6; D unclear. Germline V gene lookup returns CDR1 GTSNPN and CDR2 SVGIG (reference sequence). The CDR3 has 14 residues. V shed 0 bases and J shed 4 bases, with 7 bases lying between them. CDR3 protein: CAWSVAGYNSPLHF. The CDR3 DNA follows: TGTGCCTGGAGTGTGGCAGGATATAATTCACCCCTCCACTTT. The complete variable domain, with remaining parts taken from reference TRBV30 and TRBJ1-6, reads SQTIHQWPATLVQPVGSPLSLECTVEGTSNPNLYWYRQAAGRGLQLLFYSVGIGQISSEVPQNLSASRPQDRQFILSSKKLLLSDSGFYLCAWSVAGYNSPLHFGNGTRLTVT.

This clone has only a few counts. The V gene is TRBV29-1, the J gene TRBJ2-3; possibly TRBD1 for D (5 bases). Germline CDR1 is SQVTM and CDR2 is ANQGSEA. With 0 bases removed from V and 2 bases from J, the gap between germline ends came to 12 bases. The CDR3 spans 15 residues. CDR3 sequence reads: CSVEDPRANTDTQYF. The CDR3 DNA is TGCAGCGTTGAAGATCCCAGGGCCAACACAGATACGCAGTATTTT.

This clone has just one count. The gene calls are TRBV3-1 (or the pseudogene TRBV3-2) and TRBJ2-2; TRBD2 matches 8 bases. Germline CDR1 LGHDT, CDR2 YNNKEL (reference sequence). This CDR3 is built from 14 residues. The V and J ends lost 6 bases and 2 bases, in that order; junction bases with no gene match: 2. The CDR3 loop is CASRAGANTGELFF. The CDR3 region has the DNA TGTGCCAGCAGAGCGGGAGCTAACACCGGGGAGCTGTTTTTT.

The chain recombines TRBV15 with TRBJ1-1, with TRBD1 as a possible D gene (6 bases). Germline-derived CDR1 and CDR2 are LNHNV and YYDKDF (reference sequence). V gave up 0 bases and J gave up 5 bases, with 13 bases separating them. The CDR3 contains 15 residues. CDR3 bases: TGTGCCACCAGCAGAGATCAGGGGCCGGGGACTGAAGCTTTCTTT. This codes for CATSRDQGPGTEAFF.

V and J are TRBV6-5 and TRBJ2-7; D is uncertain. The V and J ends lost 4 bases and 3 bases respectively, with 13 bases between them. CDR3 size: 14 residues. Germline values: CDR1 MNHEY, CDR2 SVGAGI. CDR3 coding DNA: TGTGCCAGCAGTTTGCGCGGAAATAACTACGAGCAGTACTTC. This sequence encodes CASSLRGNNYEQYF.

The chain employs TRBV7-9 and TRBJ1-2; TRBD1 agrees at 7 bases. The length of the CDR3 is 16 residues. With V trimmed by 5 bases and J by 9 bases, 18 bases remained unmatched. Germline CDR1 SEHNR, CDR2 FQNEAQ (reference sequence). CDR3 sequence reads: CASSPGQQDTAGRYTF. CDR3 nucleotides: TGTGCCAGCAGCCCGGGACAGCAAGATACCGCGGGTCGCTACACCTTC. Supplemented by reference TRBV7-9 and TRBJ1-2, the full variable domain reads DTGVSQNPRHKITKRGQNVTFRCDPISEHNRLYWYRQTLGQGPEFLTYFQNEAQLEKSRLLSDRFSAERPKGSFSTLEIQRTEQGDSAMYLCASSPGQQDTAGRYTFGSGTRLTVV.

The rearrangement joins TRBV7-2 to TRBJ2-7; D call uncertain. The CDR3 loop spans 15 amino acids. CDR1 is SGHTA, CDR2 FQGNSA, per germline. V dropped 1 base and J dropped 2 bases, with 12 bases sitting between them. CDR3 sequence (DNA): TGTGCCAGCAGCTTAGTCACCGGCGGAACCTACGAGCAGTACTTC. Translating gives CASSLVTGGTYEQYF. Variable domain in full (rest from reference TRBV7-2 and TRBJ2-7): GAGVSQSPSNKVTEKGKDVELRCDPISGHTALYWYRQSLGQGLEFLIYFQGNSAPDKSGLPSDRFSAERTGGSVSTLTIQRTQQEDSAVYLCASSLVTGGTYEQYFGPGTRLTVT.

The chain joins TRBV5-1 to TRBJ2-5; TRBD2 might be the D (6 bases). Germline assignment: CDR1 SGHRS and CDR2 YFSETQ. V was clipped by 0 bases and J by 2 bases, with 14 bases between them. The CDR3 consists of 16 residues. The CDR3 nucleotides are TGCGCCAGCAGCTTGGGGTCCCGGGAGAGGCAAGAGACCCAGTACTTC. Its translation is CASSLGSRERQETQYF.

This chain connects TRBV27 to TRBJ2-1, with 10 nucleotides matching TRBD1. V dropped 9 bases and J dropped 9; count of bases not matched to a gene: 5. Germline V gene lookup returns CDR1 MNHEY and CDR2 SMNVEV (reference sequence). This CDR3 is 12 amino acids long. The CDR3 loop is CASRDRGSEQFF. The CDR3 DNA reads TGTGCCAGTCGGGACAGGGGAAGTGAGCAGTTCTTC.

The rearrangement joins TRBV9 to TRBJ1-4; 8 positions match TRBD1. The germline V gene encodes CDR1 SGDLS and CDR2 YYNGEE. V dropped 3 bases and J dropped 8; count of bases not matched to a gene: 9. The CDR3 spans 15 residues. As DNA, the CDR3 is TGTGCCAGCAGCGCCCGGACAGGGATGAGGGAAAAACTGTTTTTT. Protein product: CASSARTGMREKLFF.

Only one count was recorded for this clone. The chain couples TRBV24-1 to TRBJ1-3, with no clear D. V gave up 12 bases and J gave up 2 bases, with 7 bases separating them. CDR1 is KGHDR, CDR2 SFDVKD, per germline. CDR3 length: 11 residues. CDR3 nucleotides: TGTGCCCTCACTCCTGGAAACACCATATATTTT. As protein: CALTPGNTIYF.